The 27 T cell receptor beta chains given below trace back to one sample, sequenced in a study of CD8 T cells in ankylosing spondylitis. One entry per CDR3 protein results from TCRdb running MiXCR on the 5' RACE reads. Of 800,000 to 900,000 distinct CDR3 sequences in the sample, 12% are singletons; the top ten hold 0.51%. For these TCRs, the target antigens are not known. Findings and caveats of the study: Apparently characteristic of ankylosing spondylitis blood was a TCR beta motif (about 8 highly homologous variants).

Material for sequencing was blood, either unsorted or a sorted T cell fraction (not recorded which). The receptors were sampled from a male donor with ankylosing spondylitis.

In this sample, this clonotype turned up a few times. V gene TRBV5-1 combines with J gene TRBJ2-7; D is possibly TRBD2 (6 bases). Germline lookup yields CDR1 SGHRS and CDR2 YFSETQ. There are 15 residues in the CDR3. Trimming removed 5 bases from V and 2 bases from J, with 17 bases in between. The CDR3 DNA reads TGCGCCAGCAGGGGAGGATATGAAGCAGCCTACGAGCAGTACTTC. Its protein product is CASRGGYEAAYEQYF.

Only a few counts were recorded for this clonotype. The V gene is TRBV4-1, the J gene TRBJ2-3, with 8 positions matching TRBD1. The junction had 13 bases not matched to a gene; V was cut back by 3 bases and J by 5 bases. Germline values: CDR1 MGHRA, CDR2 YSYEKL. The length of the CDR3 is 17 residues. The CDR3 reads CASSHDRGRDTQDTQYF. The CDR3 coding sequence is TGCGCCAGCAGCCACGACAGGGGAAGGGATACGCAAGATACGCAGTATTTT.

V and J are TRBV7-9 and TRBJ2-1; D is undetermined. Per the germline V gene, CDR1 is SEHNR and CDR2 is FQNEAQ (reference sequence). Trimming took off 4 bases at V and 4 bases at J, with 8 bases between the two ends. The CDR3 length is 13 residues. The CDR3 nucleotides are TGTGCCAGCAGCTCGTACAGATACAATGAGCAGTTCTTC. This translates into CASSSYRYNEQFF.

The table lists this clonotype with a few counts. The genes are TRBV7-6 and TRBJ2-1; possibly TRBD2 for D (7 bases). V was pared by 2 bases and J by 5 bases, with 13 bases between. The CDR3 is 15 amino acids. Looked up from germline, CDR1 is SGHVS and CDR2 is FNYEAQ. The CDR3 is CASSLFGGLDNEQFF. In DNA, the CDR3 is TGTGCCAGCAGCTTATTCGGGGGGCTCGACAATGAGCAGTTCTTC.

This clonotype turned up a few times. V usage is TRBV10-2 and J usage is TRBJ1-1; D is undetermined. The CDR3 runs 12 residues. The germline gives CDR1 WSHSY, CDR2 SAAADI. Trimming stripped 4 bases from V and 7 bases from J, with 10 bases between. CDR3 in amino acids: CASSVSWFEAFF. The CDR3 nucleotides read TGCGCCAGCAGTGTCTCTTGGTTTGAAGCTTTCTTT.

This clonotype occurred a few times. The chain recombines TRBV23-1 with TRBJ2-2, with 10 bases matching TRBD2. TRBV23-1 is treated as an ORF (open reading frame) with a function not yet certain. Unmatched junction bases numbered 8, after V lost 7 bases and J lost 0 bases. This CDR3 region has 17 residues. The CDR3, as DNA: TGCGCCAGCACTGGTGGACTAGCGGTCGCGAACACCGGGGAGCTGTTTTTT. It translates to CASTGGLAVANTGELFF.

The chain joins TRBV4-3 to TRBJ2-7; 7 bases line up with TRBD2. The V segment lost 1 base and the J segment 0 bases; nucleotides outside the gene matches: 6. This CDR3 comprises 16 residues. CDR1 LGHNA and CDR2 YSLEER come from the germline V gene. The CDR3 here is CASSQVGGRGSYEQYF. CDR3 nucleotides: TGCGCCAGCAGCCAAGTTGGCGGGAGAGGCTCCTACGAGCAGTACTTC.

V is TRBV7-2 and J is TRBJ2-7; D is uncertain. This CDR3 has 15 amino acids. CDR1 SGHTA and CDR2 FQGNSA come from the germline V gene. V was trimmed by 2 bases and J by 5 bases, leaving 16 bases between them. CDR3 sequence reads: CASSLRARMFHEQYF. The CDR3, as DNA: TGTGCCAGCAGCTTAAGAGCGCGGATGTTCCACGAGCAGTACTTC.

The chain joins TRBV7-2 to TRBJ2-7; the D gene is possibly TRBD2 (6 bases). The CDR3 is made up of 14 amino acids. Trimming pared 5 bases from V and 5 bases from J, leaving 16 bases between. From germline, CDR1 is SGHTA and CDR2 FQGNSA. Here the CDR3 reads CASSPYGGINEQYF. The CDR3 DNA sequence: TGTGCCAGCAGCCCCTACGGGGGTATCAACGAGCAGTACTTC.

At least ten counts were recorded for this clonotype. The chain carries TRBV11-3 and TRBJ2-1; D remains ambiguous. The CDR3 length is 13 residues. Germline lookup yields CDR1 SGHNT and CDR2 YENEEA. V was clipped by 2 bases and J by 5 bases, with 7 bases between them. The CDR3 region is CASSLISDNEQFF. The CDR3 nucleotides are TGTGCCAGCAGCTTAATCAGCGACAATGAGCAGTTCTTC.

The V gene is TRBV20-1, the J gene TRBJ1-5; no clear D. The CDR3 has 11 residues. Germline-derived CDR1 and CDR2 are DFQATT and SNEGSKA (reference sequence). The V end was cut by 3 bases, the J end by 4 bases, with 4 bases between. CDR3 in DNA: TGCAGTGCTAGTGTGAATCAGCCCCAGCATTTT. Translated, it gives CSASVNQPQHF.

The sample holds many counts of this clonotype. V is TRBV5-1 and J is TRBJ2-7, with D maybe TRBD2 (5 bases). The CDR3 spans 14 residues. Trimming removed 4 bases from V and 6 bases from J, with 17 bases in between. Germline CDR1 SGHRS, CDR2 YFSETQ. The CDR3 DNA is TGCGCCAGCAGCCCGGACTCCACCTCTTTCGAGCAGTACTTC. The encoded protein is CASSPDSTSFEQYF.

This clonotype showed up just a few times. The CDR3 nucleotides are TGCAGTGCTAGTGGTCTAGCGGGAGTCCAAGAGACCCAGTACTTC. Amino acid sequence: CSASGLAGVQETQYF. The chain couples TRBV20-1 to TRBJ2-5, with 10 bases fitting TRBD2. Germline V gene data show CDR1 as DFQATT and CDR2 as SNEGSKA (reference sequence). CDR3 length: 15 residues. The V and J ends lost 3 bases and 1 base, in that order; junction bases with no gene match: 5.

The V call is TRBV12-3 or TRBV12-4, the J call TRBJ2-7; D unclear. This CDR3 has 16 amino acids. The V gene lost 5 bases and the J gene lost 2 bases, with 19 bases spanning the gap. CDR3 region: CASSTSTLKSPYEQYF. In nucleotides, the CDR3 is TGTGCCAGCAGTACGAGCACATTGAAATCCCCCTACGAGCAGTACTTC.

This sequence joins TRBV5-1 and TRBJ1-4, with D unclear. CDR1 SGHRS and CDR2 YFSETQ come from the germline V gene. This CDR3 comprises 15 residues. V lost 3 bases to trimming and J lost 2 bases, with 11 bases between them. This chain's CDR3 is CASSWTGETNEKLFF. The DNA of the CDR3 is TGCGCCAGCAGCTGGACGGGCGAGACTAATGAAAAACTGTTTTTT.

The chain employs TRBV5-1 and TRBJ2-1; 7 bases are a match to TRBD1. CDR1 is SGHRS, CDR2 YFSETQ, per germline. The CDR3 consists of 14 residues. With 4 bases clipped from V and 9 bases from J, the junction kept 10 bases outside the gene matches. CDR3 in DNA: TGCGCCAGCAGCCCGGACAGGACGTGGGGTGAGCAGTTCTTC. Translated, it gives CASSPDRTWGEQFF.

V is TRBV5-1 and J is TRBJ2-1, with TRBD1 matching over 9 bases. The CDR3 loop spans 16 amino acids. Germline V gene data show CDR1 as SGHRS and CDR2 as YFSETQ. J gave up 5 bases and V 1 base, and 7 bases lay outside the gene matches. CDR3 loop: CASSLFGTGNNNEQFF. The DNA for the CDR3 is TGCGCCAGCAGCTTGTTCGGGACAGGGAACAACAATGAGCAGTTCTTC.

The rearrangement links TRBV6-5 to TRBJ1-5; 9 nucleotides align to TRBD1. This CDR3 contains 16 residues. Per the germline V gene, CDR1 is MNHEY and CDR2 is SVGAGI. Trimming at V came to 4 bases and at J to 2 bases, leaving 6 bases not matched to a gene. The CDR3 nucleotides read TGTGCCAGCAGTTCTGGGACAGGGTTCGGCAATCAGCCCCAGCATTTT. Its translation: CASSSGTGFGNQPQHF.

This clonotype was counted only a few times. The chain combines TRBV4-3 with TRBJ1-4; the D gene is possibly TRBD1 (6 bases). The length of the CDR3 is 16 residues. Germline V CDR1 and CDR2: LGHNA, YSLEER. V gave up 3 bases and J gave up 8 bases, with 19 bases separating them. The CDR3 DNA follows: TGCGCCAGCAGCCAGATGATCCGGGGGGGGCGGGAAAAACTGTTTTTT. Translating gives CASSQMIRGGREKLFF.

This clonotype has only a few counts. The DNA for the CDR3 is TGTGCCAGCAGCTATACCGGGACACCCCTAAGTGTCGAGACCCAGTACTTC. Amino acid sequence: CASSYTGTPLSVETQYF. The chain couples TRBV7-2 to TRBJ2-5; D possibly corresponds to TRBD1 (6 bases). The CDR3 loop spans 17 amino acids. V was pared by 4 bases and J by 5 bases, with 23 bases between. The germline gives CDR1 SGHTA, CDR2 FQGNSA.

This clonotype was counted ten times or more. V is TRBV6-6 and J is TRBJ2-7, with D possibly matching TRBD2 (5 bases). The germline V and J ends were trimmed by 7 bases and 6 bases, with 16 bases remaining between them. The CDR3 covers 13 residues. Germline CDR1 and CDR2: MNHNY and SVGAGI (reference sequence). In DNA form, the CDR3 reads TGTGCCAGCACGACTTATCCCCGGGGCGAGCAGTACTTC. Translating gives CASTTYPRGEQYF.

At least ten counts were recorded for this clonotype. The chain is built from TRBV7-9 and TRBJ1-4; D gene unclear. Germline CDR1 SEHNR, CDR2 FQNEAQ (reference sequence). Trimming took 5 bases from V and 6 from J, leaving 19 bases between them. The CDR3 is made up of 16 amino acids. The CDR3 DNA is TGTGCCAGCAGCACCGCCTTCCGGGGAAGGCATGAAAAACTGTTTTTT. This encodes CASSTAFRGRHEKLFF. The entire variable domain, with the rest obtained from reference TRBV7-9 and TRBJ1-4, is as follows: DTGVSQNPRHKITKRGQNVTFRCDPISEHNRLYWYRQTLGQGPEFLTYFQNEAQLEKSRLLSDRFSAERPKGSFSTLEIQRTEQGDSAMYLCASSTAFRGRHEKLFFGSGTQLSVL.

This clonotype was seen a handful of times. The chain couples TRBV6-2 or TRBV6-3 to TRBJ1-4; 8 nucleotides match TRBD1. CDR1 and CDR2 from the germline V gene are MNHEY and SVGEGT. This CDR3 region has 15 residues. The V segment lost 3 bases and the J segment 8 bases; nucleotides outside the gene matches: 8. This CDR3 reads CASSYRRDRMEKLFF. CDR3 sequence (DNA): TGTGCCAGCAGTTATCGTCGGGACAGGATGGAAAAACTGTTTTTT.

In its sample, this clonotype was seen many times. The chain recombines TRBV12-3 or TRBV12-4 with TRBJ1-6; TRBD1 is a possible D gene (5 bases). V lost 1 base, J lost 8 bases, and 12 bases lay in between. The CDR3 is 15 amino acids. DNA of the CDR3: TGTGCCAGCAGTTTAGTCCAGGGAGGAGATTCACCCCTCCACTTT. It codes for CASSLVQGGDSPLHF.

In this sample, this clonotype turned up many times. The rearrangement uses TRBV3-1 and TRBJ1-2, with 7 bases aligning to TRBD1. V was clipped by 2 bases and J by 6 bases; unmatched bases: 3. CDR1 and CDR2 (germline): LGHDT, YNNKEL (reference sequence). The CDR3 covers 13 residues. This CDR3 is CASSQQGGNGYTF. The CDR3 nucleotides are TGTGCCAGCAGCCAACAGGGGGGAAATGGCTACACCTTC.

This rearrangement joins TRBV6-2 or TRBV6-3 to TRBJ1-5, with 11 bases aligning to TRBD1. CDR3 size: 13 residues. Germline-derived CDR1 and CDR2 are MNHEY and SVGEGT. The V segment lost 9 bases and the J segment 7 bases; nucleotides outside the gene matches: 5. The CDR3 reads CASGQGAGQPQHF. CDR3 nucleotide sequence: TGTGCCAGTGGACAGGGGGCAGGGCAGCCCCAGCATTTT.

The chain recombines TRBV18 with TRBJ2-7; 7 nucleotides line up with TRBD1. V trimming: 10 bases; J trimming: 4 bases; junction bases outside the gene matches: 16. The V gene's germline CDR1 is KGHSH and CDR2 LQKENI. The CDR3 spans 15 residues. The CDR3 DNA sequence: TGTGCCATCTCCCCGGACAGGCAAAAAGCATACGAGCAGTACTTC. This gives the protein CAISPDRQKAYEQYF.